The entry that follows covers one TCR beta chain sequence. The CDR3 extends over 13 amino acids. Germline-derived CDR1 and CDR2 are ENHRY and SYGVKD. The V and J ends lost 3 bases and 3 bases respectively, with 5 bases between them. The entry originates in a study of blood T cell repertoires in COVID-19. About the research overall: T cells, B-cell-depleted T cells, or PBMCs provided the cDNA or gDNA that served as material.

Sequencing was performed with immunoSEQ multiplex PCR; in TCRdb, only in-frame clones are kept and a portion is missing. The sample consists of about 280,000 clones, approximately 86% of them appearing once. The TCR comes from a woman aged 25 to 39 who had recovered from COVID-19. V is TRBV10-3 and J is TRBJ2-2; D uncertain. The source material was peripheral blood. CDR3 protein: CAISESYTGELFF. The CDR3 region has the DNA TGTGCCATCAGTGAAAGCTACACCGGGGAGCTGTTTTTT.